These 7 T cell receptor beta chains share one sample of origin, sequenced in a study of T cells in women clearing cervical HPV infection. The repertoire was sequenced with immunoSEQ multiplex PCR; TCRdb's copy has only in-frame clones and lacks some. The sample has 30,000 to 45,000 clones, and its top ten clones hold about 3.9%. Sequences were obtained from blood buffy coat. Receptors originate from a woman aged 18-70 years with a cervical HPV16 infection that either progressed to CIN3+ or cleared (not recorded which).

Worth noting for this clone: The sequenced fragment ends 3 residues before the CDR3 boundary, so the rest is inferred from the germline J gene. This chain connects TRBV6-2 or TRBV6-3 to TRBJ2-7; D not certain. Germline CDR1 is MNHEY and CDR2 is SVGEGT. With 2 bases removed from V and 3 bases from J, the gap between germline ends came to 5 bases. This CDR3 region has 12 residues. The CDR3 DNA, read in part, is TGTGCCAGCAGTTACCCCAGCTACGAG. Its protein is CASSYPSYE. The CDR3, in full, reads CASSYPSYEQYF.

Note on this clone: The DNA ends 3 residues before the CDR3 does, and the rest of the CDR3 is filled in from the germline J gene. This chain links TRBV30 with TRBJ1-2; 7 bases fit TRBD1. This CDR3 region has 12 residues. Germline V gene sequence: CDR1 GTSNPN, CDR2 SVGIG (reference sequence). The CDR3 bases that were read are TGTGCCTGGAGTAAAGGGGGCAACGGC. It codes for CAWSKGGNG. The entire CDR3 is CAWSKGGNGYTF.

CDR3 DNA (partial): TGTGCCAGCAGTCTCAAGGGGAATTCACCC. Translated: CASSLKGNSP. The whole CDR3 region reads CASSLKGNSPLHF. This chain links TRBV12-3 or TRBV12-4 with TRBJ1-6, with a possible D match to TRBD1 (5 bases). The read stops 3 residues short of the end of the CDR3; the missing end is completed from the germline J gene. The CDR3 sequence is 13 residues long. V lost 5 bases, J lost 7 bases, and 9 bases lay in between.

As concerns this clone: The read is 3 residues too short to cover the CDR3 end, so that end is filled in from the germline J gene. The V and J genes are TRBV10-3 and TRBJ2-7; 14 bases match TRBD2. V was clipped by 7 bases and J by 6 bases; unmatched bases: 5. The CDR3 length is 14 residues. Germline V CDR1 and CDR2: ENHRY, SYGVKD. The DNA read from the CDR3 is TGTGCCATCATGGCGGGACTAGCGGGAGCCGAG. It yields the protein CAIMAGLAGAE. The whole CDR3 is CAIMAGLAGAEQYF.

Here the CDR3 reads CASSLSGGSYNEQFF. The sequenced part of the CDR3 DNA is TGTGCCAGCAGTTTATCCGGGGGTTCCTACAATGAG. The chain is built from TRBV28 and TRBJ2-1, with TRBD2 as a possible D gene (6 bases). The read ends 3 residues before the CDR3 terminus; that terminus is restored from the germline J gene. Trimming pared 1 base from V and 1 base from J, leaving 8 bases between. This CDR3 comprises 15 residues. Germline V gene lookup returns CDR1 MDHEN and CDR2 SYDVKM.

Regarding this clone: The read stops 3 residues short of the end of the CDR3; the missing end is completed from the germline J gene. The V call is TRBV20-1, the J call TRBJ2-4, with a possible D match to TRBD1 (6 bases). The CDR3 covers 13 residues. Germline CDR1 and CDR2: DFQATT and SNEGSKA (reference sequence). V was shortened by 3 bases and J by 4 bases, with 10 bases between the two germline ends. CDR3 in amino acids: CSASEGTKNIQYF. CDR3 DNA (partial): TGCAGTGCTAGTGAGGGGACAAAAAACATT.

About this clone itself: Read coverage stops 3 residues before the CDR3 terminus; the germline J gene supplies the remainder. This chain connects TRBV11-2 to TRBJ2-5, with D possibly being TRBD2 (6 bases). Germline lookup yields CDR1 SGHAT and CDR2 FQNNGV. The germline V and J ends were trimmed by 0 bases and 5 bases, with 13 bases remaining between them. The CDR3 covers 15 residues. The CDR3 spells CASSLDGGGIETQYF. Partial CDR3 DNA: TGTGCCAGCAGCTTAGACGGAGGCGGGATCGAGACC.